The sample holds a few counts of the clone carrying this TCR beta chain. Its matching antigen is unknown. The record originates from a study of T-cell reconstitution after alpha-beta-depleted transplantation in children. General observations from the study: Some patients showed high day-60 TCRbeta diversity, which derived from surviving recipient T cells and thymic progenitors. At one year after transplant, newly produced T cells mostly accounted for T-cell counts and diversity. Reported findings indicate that, about two months after transplant, alpha-beta T cells came from several hundred expanded clones, which were derived from non-depleted graft cells.

The CDR3 length is 13 residues. CDR1 is SNHLY, CDR2 FYNNEI, per germline. V was pared by 3 bases and J by 4 bases, with 7 bases between. A TCRbeta library incorporating unique molecular identifiers was prepared. One entry per CDR3 protein results from TCRdb running MiXCR on the PCR reads. The sample has about 980,000 distinct CDR3 sequences; 25% to 30% are singletons. The sequences come from PBMCs, mostly from graft donor cells, collected 360 days after TCRalphabeta/CD19-depleted stem cell transplant. The chain has TRBV2 and TRBJ2-1, with D unresolved. This TCR came from a boy younger than two who had a stem cell transplant for SCID, so the T cells may come from the graft donor. The CDR3 nucleotides are TGTGCCAGCAGTGAGGAGTGGTACAATGAGCAGTTCTTC. This codes for CASSEEWYNEQFF.